This entry is about one TCR beta chain. The data were obtained in a study of blood T cell repertoires in COVID-19. Using immunoSEQ multiplex PCR, the repertoire was profiled, and TCRdb retains in-frame clones only, with some absent. The sample includes approximately 210,000 clones, roughly nine tenths of them seen just once. The germline V gene encodes CDR1 MNHEY and CDR2 SMNVEV (reference sequence). J lost 0 bases, V lost 2 bases, and 4 bases had no gene match. The CDR3 has 15 amino acids. This TCR came from a man aged 25 to 45 with acute or convalescent COVID-19. The sequencing input was peripheral blood. This sequence joins TRBV27 and TRBJ2-7, with 7 bases that match TRBD1. CDR3 bases: TGTGCCAGCAGTTTAGATTGGGACAGCTCCTACGAGCAGTACTTC. It encodes CASSLDWDSSYEQYF.